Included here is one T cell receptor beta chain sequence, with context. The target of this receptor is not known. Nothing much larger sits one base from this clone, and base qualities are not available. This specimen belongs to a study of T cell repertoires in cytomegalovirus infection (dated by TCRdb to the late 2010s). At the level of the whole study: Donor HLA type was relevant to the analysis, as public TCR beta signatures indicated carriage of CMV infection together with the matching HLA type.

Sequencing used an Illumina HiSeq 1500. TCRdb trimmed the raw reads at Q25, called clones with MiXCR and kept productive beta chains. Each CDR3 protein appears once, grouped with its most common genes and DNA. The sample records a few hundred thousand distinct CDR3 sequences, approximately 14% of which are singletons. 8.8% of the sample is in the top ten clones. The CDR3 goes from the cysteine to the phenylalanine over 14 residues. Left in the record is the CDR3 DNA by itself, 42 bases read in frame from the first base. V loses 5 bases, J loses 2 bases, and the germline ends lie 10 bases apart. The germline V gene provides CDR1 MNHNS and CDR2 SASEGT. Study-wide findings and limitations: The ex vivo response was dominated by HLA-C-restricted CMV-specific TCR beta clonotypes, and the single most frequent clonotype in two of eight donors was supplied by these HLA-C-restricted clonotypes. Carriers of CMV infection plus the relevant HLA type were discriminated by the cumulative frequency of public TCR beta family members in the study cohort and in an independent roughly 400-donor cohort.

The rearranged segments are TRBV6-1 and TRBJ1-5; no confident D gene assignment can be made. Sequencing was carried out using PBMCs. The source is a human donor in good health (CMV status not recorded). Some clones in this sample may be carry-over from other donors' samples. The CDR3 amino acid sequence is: CASSSNSGNQPQHF. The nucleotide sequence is TGTGCCAGCAGTTCGAACAGCGGCAATCAGCCCCAGCATTTT.